This record covers a single TCR beta chain. Trimming at V came to 7 bases and at J to 2 bases, leaving 8 bases not matched to a gene. CDR1 and CDR2 (germline): MNHEY, SVGAGI. CDR3 length equals 15 residues. Repertoires were generated with immunoSEQ multiplex PCR, while TCRdb's copy carries only in-frame clones and drops some. Of 150,000 to 200,000 clones listed, around 83% are singletons. The sample comes from a study of blood T cell repertoires in COVID-19. Study-wide context: Samples representing acute and convalescent COVID-19 were sourced from the United States, Italy and Spain. From T cells, B-cell-depleted T cells, or PBMCs came the material, which was cDNA or gDNA.

Sequences were obtained from peripheral blood. The TCR sequence derives from a woman of 80 years or more in a cohort sampled during active or convalescent COVID-19. The rearrangement uses TRBV6-5 and TRBJ1-5, with 7 bases aligning to TRBD1. CDR3 sequence (DNA): TGTGCCAGCAAGAACCGGGACAGACGCAATCAGCCCCAGCATTTT. Its translation: CASKNRDRRNQPQHF.